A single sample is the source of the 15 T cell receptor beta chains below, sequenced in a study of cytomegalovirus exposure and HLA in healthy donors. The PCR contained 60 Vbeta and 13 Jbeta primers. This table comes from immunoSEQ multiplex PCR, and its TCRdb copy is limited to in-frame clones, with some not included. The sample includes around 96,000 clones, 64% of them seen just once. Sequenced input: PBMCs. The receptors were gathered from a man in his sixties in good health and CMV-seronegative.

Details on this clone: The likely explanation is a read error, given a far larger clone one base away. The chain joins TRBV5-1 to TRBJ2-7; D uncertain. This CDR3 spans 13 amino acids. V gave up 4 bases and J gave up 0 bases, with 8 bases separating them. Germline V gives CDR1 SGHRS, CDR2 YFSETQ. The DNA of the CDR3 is TGCGCCAGCAGCCCCCCCCTCTCCTACGAGCAGTACTTC. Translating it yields CASSPPLSYEQYF.

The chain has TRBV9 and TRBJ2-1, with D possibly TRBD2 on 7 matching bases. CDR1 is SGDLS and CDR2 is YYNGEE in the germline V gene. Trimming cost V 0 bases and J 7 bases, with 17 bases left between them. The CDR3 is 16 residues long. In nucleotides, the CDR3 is TGTGCCAGCAGCGTAGTGGGGGGGCCTATGCTTAATGAGCAGTTCTTC. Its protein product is CASSVVGGPMLNEQFF.

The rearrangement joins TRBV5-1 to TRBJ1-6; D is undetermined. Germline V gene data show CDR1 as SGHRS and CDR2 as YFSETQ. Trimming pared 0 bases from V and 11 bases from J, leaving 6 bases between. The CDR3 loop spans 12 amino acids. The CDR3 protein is CASSLDQAPLHF. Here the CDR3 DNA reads TGCGCCAGCAGCTTGGACCAGGCACCCCTCCACTTT.

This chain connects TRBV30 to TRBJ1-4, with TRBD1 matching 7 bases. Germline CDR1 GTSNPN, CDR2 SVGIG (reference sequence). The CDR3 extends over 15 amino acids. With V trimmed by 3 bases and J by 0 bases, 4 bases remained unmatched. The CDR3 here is CAWSDTGATNEKLFF. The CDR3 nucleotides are TGTGCCTGGAGCGATACAGGGGCAACTAATGAAAAACTGTTTTTT.

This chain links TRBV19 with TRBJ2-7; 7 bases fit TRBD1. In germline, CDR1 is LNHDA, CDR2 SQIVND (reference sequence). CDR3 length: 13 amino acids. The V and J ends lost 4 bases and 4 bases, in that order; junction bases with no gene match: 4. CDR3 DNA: TGTGCCAGTAGTAGGCAGGGGGTTTACGAGCAGTACTTC. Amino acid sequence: CASSRQGVYEQYF.

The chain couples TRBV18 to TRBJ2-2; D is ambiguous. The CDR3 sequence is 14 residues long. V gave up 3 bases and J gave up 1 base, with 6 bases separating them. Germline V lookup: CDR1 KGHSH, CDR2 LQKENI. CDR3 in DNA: TGTGCCAGCTCACCTGTCGGGAACACCGGGGAGCTGTTTTTT. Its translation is CASSPVGNTGELFF.

The CDR3 nucleotides are TGCAGTGCGACTACCGGGACTCCGCAGTACTTC. This codes for CSATTGTPQYF. This chain joins TRBV20-1 and TRBJ2-7, with D tentatively TRBD2 (6 bases). Germline assignment: CDR1 DFQATT and CDR2 SNEGSKA (reference sequence). The CDR3 spans 11 residues. V lost 6 bases and J 9 bases, leaving 15 bases between the germline ends.

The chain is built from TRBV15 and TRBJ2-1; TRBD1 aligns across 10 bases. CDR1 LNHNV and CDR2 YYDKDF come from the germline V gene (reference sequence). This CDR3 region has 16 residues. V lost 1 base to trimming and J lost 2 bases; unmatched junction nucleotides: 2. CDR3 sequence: CATSRGDRGTYNEQFF. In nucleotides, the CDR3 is TGTGCCACCAGCAGAGGGGACAGGGGAACCTACAATGAGCAGTTCTTC.

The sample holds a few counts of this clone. Written as DNA, the CDR3 is TGTGCCAGCAGCTTATTTCGGGGGGCCAGCACAGATACGCAGTATTTT. This codes for CASSLFRGASTDTQYF. The chain carries TRBV7-3 and TRBJ2-3, with a tentative D call TRBD2 (7 bases). Germline CDR1 reads SGHTA; CDR2 reads FQGTGA. The CDR3 sequence is 16 residues long. The ends were cut back, 2 bases at V and 0 bases at J, with 12 bases in the middle.

CDR3 loop: CASSLPHGGTGGNEQFF. For the CDR3, the DNA is TGTGCCAGCTCCCTTCCCCATGGGGGGACAGGGGGCAATGAGCAGTTCTTC. The chain recombines TRBV5-6 with TRBJ2-1; 11 nucleotides align to TRBD1. CDR3 size: 17 residues. V dropped 7 bases and J dropped 6; count of bases not matched to a gene: 15. Germline V gives CDR1 SGHDT, CDR2 YYEEEE.

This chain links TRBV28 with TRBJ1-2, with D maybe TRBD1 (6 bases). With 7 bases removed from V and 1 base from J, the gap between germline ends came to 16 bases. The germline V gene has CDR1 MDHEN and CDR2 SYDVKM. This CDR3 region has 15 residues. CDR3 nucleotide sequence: TGTGCCAGCACACCGGGGGGCGCGGGTAACTATGGCTACACCTTC. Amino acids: CASTPGGAGNYGYTF.

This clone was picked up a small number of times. CDR3 DNA sequence: TGTGCCAGCAGCTCCTCCTCTGGGACAGAAGCTTTCTTT. This sequence encodes CASSSSSGTEAFF. The chain links TRBV9 to TRBJ1-1, with a tentative D call TRBD1 (6 bases). V was pared by 4 bases and J by 8 bases, with 15 bases between. Germline CDR1 is SGDLS and CDR2 is YYNGEE. The CDR3 has 13 amino acids.

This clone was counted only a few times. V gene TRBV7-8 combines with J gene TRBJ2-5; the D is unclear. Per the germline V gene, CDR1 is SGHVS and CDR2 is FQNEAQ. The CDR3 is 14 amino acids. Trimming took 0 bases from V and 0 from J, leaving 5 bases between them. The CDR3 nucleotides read TGTGCCAGCAGCTTAGCGGAGTACCAAGAGACCCAGTACTTC. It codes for CASSLAEYQETQYF.

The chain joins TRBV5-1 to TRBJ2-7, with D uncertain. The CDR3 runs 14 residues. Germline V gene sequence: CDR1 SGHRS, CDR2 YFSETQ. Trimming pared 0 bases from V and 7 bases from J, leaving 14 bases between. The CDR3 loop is CASSLEANWREQYF. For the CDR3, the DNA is TGCGCCAGCAGCTTGGAGGCTAATTGGCGGGAGCAGTACTTC. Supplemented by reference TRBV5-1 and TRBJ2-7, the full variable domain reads KAGVTQTPRYLIKTRGQQVTLSCSPISGHRSVSWYQQTPGQGLQFLFEYFSETQRNKGNFPGRFSGRQFSNSRSEMNVSTLELGDSALYLCASSLEANWREQYFGPGTRLTVT.

The CDR3 sequence is CASSSITGGETQYF. CDR3 in DNA: TGCGCCAGCAGCTCCATCACAGGGGGGGAGACCCAGTACTTC. The chain carries TRBV5-1 and TRBJ2-5; TRBD1 matches 8 bases. J was trimmed by 5 bases and V by 3 bases; bases with no gene match: 6. The CDR3 length is 14 residues. CDR1 is SGHRS and CDR2 is YFSETQ in the germline V gene.